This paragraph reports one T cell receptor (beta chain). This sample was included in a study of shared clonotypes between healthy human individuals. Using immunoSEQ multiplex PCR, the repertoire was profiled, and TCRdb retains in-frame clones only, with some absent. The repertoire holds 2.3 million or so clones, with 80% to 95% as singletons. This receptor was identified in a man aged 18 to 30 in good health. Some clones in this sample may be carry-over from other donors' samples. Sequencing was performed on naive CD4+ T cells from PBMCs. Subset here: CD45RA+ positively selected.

The CDR3 is CASRLLAGVGTQYF. CDR3 coding DNA: TGTGCCAGTAGGCTACTAGCGGGAGTAGGTACGCAGTATTTT. The chain carries TRBV19 and TRBJ2-3, with 11 positions matching TRBD2. The CDR3 has 14 residues. J was trimmed by 8 bases and V by 6 bases; bases with no gene match: 7. Germline CDR1 reads LNHDA; CDR2 reads SQIVND (reference sequence).